A single T cell receptor (beta chain) is shown here with its context. Its antigen is not known. This entry is derived from a study of T cells in Graves' hyperthyroidism and ophthalmopathy. Study results and limitations: Onset of ophthalmopathy came a median around 7.1 months after the model predicted it.

The V gene lost 0 bases and the J gene lost 13 bases, with 13 bases spanning the gap. Germline lookup yields CDR1 SGDLS and CDR2 YYNGEE. This CDR3 spans 13 amino acids. Using more than 7.5 ml of fresh peripheral blood, PBMCs were prepared. Amplified regions were TCR beta CDR3 sequences from RNA transcripts. The HTBI primer set drove a first-round RT-PCR of the TCR CDR3. TCRdb ran MiXCR on the multiplex PCR reads and lists one entry per CDR3 protein. The table shows around 400,000 distinct CDR3 sequences, with 15% to 17% occurring only once. Material: blood. The receptor comes from a young woman with Graves' hyperthyroidism that later progressed to Graves' ophthalmopathy. The chain uses TRBV9 and TRBJ2-2; D is perhaps TRBD1 or TRBD2 (5 bases each). The CDR3 bases are TGTGCCAGCAGCGTAGAGGGGAGAGAGGCGCTGTTTTTT. Translation gives CASSVEGREALFF. The variable domain in full, with the rest retrieved from reference TRBV9 and TRBJ2-2, is DSGVTQTPKHLITATGQRVTLRCSPRSGDLSVYWYQQSLDQGLQFLIQYYNGEERAKGNILERFSAQQFPDLHSELNLSSLELGDSALYFCASSVEGREALFFGEGSRLTVL.